This T cell receptor beta chain was captured by sequencing in a study of T cell responses to AZD1222 COVID-19 vaccine. Study-wide findings and caveats: Spike-specific TCR breadth and depth grew following two AZD1222 doses. Mostly white British, mostly female donors; authors suggested clonal diversity may be underestimated. At study baseline, merely several AZD1222 recipients were seropositive. Dominant at 160-218 and 743-854, vaccine-associated CD4 TCRs also spanned spike.

Sequencing was performed with immunoSEQ multiplex PCR; in TCRdb, only in-frame clones are kept and a portion is missing. The profile shows about 160,000 clones, almost 90% of them singletons. Points on this clone: What it recognizes is unknown.

The specimen comprised peripheral blood, sampled on day 0 of AZD1222 vaccination. The receptor was derived from an adult in good health.

The CDR3 spells CASSQEMNTGELFF. In DNA form, the CDR3 reads TGTGCCAGCAGCCAAGAGATGAACACCGGGGAGCTGTTTTTT. V gene TRBV11-3 combines with J gene TRBJ2-2; D gene uncertain. This CDR3 comprises 14 residues. Per the germline V gene, CDR1 is SGHNT and CDR2 is YENEEA. V was trimmed by 5 bases and J by 1 base, leaving 8 bases between them.